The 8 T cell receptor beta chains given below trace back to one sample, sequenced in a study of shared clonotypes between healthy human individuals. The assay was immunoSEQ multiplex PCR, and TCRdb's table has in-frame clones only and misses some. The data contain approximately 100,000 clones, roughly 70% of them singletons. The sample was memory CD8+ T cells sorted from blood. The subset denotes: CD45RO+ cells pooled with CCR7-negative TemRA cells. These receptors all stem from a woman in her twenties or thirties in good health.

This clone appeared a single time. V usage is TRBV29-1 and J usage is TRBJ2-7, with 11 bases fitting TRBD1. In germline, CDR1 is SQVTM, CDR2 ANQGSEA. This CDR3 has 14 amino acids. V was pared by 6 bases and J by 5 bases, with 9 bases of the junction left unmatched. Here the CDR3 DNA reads TGCAGCGTAGGAGTGGGACAGGGGGGGGACGAGCAGTACTTC. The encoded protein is CSVGVGQGGDEQYF.

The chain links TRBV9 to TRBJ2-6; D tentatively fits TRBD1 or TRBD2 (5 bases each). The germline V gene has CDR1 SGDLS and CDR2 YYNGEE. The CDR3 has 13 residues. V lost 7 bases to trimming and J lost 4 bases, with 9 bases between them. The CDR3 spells CASGDGGANVLTF. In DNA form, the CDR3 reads TGTGCCAGCGGGGACGGCGGGGCCAACGTCCTGACTTTC.

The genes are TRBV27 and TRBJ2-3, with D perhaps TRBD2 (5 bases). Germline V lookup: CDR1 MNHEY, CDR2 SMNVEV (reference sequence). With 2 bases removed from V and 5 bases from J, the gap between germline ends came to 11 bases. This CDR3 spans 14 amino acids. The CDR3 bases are TGTGCCAGCAGTTTAACTAGTAATATAGATACGCAGTATTTT. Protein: CASSLTSNIDTQYF.

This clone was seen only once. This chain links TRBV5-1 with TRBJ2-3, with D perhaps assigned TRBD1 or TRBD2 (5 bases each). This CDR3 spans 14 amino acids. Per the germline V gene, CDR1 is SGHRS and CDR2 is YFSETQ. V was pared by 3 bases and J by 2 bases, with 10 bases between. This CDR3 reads CASSSRGYTDTQYF. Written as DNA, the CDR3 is TGCGCCAGCAGCTCGAGGGGTTACACAGATACGCAGTATTTT.

The CDR3 sequence is CASSLRAGGPFDEQFF. The CDR3 DNA follows: TGTGCCAGCAGTTTAAGGGCGGGAGGGCCTTTCGATGAGCAGTTCTTC. This rearrangement joins TRBV27 to TRBJ2-1; the match to TRBD2 covers 9 bases. The CDR3 contains 16 residues. J was trimmed by 8 bases and V by 2 bases; bases with no gene match: 10. The germline gives CDR1 MNHEY, CDR2 SMNVEV (reference sequence).

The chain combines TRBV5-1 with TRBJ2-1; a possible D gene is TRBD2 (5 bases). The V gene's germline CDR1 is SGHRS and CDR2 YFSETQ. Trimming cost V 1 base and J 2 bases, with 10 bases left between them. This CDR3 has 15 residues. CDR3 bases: TGCGCCAGCAGCTTGACGCCCGGGACCTACAATGAGCAGTTCTTC. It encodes CASSLTPGTYNEQFF.

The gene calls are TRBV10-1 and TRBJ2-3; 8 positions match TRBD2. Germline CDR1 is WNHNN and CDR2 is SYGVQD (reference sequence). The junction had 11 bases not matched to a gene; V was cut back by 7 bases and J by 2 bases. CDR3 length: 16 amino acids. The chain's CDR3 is CASKILGREVTDTQYF. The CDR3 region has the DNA TGCGCCAGCAAGATCCTCGGGCGGGAGGTCACAGATACGCAGTATTTT.

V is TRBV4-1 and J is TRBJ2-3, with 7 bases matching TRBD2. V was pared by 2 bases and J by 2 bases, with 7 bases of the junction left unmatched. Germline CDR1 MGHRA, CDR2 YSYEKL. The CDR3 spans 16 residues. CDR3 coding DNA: TGCGCCAGCAGCCAACGGGCTAGCGGCCCCACAGATACGCAGTATTTT. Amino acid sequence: CASSQRASGPTDTQYF.